This record looks at one TCR beta chain sequence and its context. No antigen is known for it. A read error may account for a junction end that differs from germline. This CDR3 is built from 14 residues. Germline CDR1 reads SGHTA; CDR2 reads FQGNSA. The PCR contained 60 Vbeta and 13 Jbeta primers. The method was immunoSEQ multiplex PCR; TCRdb's version includes in-frame clones alone and lacks a portion of them. The specimen's table records more than 60,000 clones. These data are taken from a study of cytomegalovirus exposure and HLA in healthy donors. General observations from the study: A few chains tied to CMV proved CMV antigen-specific in vitro.

Healthy individuals who donated bone marrow served as the donors. Sequences were obtained from PBMCs. J is TRBJ2-7 and V is TRBV7-2; 8 bases match TRBD2. The receptor was isolated from a boy younger than 18 in good health and CMV-seronegative. DNA for the CDR3: TGTGCCAGCGGCTTGGGGACTAGTGCTTTCGAGCAGTACTTC. It specifies CASGLGTSAFEQYF.